What follows are 27 T cell receptor beta chains derived from one specimen sequenced in a study of CD8 T cells in Susac syndrome. RNA, at roughly 0.45 to 1 ug, was reverse transcribed with random hexamers. TCRdb called the immunoSEQ multiplex PCR reads again in MiXCR, with one record for every CDR3 protein. The repertoire consists of approximately 300,000 distinct CDR3 sequences, with 89% occurring once and the leading ten covering roughly 0.17%. What was sequenced was CD8+ T cells from PBMCs. The source is a human donor with multiple sclerosis.

The rearrangement uses TRBV10-3 and TRBJ2-7, with D unclear. The germline V gene encodes CDR1 ENHRY and CDR2 SYGVKD. Trimming left V 1 base short and J 0 bases short, with 19 bases between. The CDR3 sequence is 18 residues long. Here the CDR3 reads CAISELKVLGPISYEQYF. The CDR3, as DNA: TGTGCCATCAGTGAGTTAAAAGTATTAGGACCGATCTCCTACGAGCAGTACTTC.

The chain employs TRBV28 and TRBJ2-5, with D possibly matching TRBD2 (7 bases). The germline gives CDR1 MDHEN, CDR2 SYDVKM. This CDR3 contains 21 residues. The germline V and J ends were trimmed by 3 bases and 5 bases, with 34 bases remaining between them. CDR3 coding DNA: TGTGCCAGCAGTTTCCTCCAAGAACTATTAGGGGGGGGACCAACCGTGGAGACCCAGTACTTC. It is translated as CASSFLQELLGGGPTVETQYF.

This chain joins TRBV27 and TRBJ2-3, with 12 bases lining up with TRBD2. The germline gives CDR1 MNHEY, CDR2 SMNVEV (reference sequence). After removal of 6 bases from V and 11 bases from J, the junction contained 9 bases not matched to a gene. CDR3 length equals 14 residues. CDR3 residues: CASRLAGGDKVQYF. The DNA for the CDR3 is TGTGCCAGCAGACTAGCGGGGGGCGATAAAGTGCAGTATTTT.

The V and J genes are TRBV29-1 and TRBJ2-5; the D is unclear. CDR1 and CDR2 from the germline V gene are SQVTM and ANQGSEA. This CDR3 region has 12 residues. The V end was cut by 4 bases, the J end by 4 bases, with 10 bases between. The CDR3 region has the DNA TGCAGCGTTGTGTCCGGTTCAGAGACCCAGTACTTC. Protein: CSVVSGSETQYF. The whole variable domain, remainder taken from reference TRBV29-1 and TRBJ2-5, is SAVISQKPSRDICQRGTSLTIQCQVDSQVTMMFWYRQQPGQSLTLIATANQGSEATYESGFVIDKFPISRPNLTFSTLTVSNMSPEDSSIYLCSVVSGSETQYFGPGTRLLVL.

The sample holds one count of this clonotype. V is TRBV18 and J is TRBJ2-5; TRBD1 agrees at 8 bases. From germline, CDR1 is KGHSH and CDR2 LQKENI. Losses at the gene ends were 2 bases for V and 1 base for J; bases not matched to a gene: 9. This CDR3 is 17 amino acids long. The CDR3 coding sequence is TGTGCCAGCTCACCAGGGGGGACAGGCGGCTTCCAAGAGACCCAGTACTTC. It is translated as CASSPGGTGGFQETQYF.

The chain's CDR3 is CASSQGAGLDNEQFF. CDR3 sequence (DNA): TGTGCCAGCAGCCAAGGGGCGGGACTCGACAATGAGCAGTTCTTC. The chain uses TRBV3-1 and TRBJ2-1; TRBD2 might be the D (6 bases). Trimming took off 1 base at V and 5 bases at J, with 12 bases between the two ends. The CDR3 runs 15 residues. Germline CDR1 LGHDT, CDR2 YNNKEL (reference sequence).

The chain carries TRBV3-1 and TRBJ2-2; 7 nucleotides line up with TRBD2. CDR1 LGHDT and CDR2 YNNKEL come from the germline V gene (reference sequence). CDR3 length: 16 amino acids. Unmatched junction bases numbered 11, after V lost 4 bases and J lost 6 bases. This CDR3 reads CASSLALASGPGELFF. The CDR3 nucleotides are TGTGCCAGCAGCCTTGCTTTGGCTAGCGGACCCGGGGAGCTGTTTTTT.

This chain joins TRBV5-6 and TRBJ2-5; 7 bases are shared with TRBD1. Germline V gene data show CDR1 as SGHDT and CDR2 as YYEEEE. This CDR3 spans 15 amino acids. V was pared by 0 bases and J by 2 bases, with 4 bases of the junction left unmatched. CDR3 DNA: TGTGCCAGCAGCTTGGAACAGGGGATTCAAGAGACCCAGTACTTC. It encodes CASSLEQGIQETQYF. The entire variable domain, with the rest obtained from reference TRBV5-6 and TRBJ2-5, is as follows: DAGVTQSPTHLIKTRGQQVTLRCSPKSGHDTVSWYQQALGQGPQFIFQYYEEEERQRGNFPDRFSGHQFPNYSSELNVNALLLGDSALYLCASSLEQGIQETQYFGPGTRLLVL.

V usage is TRBV29-1 and J usage is TRBJ2-1; no firm D call. Germline CDR1 SQVTM, CDR2 ANQGSEA. V gave up 1 base and J gave up 7 bases, with 8 bases separating them. CDR3 length equals 12 residues. The CDR3 is CSVEANRNEQFF. The CDR3 DNA sequence: TGCAGCGTTGAAGCTAACCGAAATGAGCAGTTCTTC.

This chain uses TRBV7-8 with TRBJ1-6; 7 bases line up with TRBD1. V trimming: 1 base; J trimming: 9 bases; junction bases outside the gene matches: 3. Germline V lookup: CDR1 SGHVS, CDR2 FQNEAQ. The CDR3 runs to 14 residues. CDR3 nucleotides: TGTGCCAGCAGCTTAGACAGGGGAGTTTCACCCCTCCACTTT. Translation: CASSLDRGVSPLHF.

V and J are TRBV5-1 and TRBJ2-7; 7 bases map to TRBD1. The V segment lost 4 bases and the J segment 3 bases; nucleotides outside the gene matches: 10. Germline V gives CDR1 SGHRS, CDR2 YFSETQ. The CDR3 spans 15 residues. CDR3 DNA sequence: TGCGCCAGCAGCGGGCCCGGGACAGCCTTCTACGAGCAGTACTTC. Encoded protein: CASSGPGTAFYEQYF.

The chain carries TRBV28 and TRBJ2-6; 8 bases fit TRBD1. Germline V gene sequence: CDR1 MDHEN, CDR2 SYDVKM. The CDR3 length is 17 residues. Germline trimming cut 6 bases from V and 5 bases from J; bases unmatched to any gene: 12. CDR3: CASSPDRGPLWANVLTF. CDR3 DNA: TGTGCCAGCAGCCCCGACAGGGGACCGCTCTGGGCCAACGTCCTGACTTTC.

The chain combines TRBV12-3 or TRBV12-4 with TRBJ2-3; D uncertain. Trimming pared 6 bases from V and 2 bases from J, leaving 18 bases between. CDR3 length equals 16 residues. The CDR3 bases are TGTGCCAGCAGAACCACCCGGGCCACTTCCACAGATACGCAGTATTTT. Its translation is CASRTTRATSTDTQYF.

The sample holds one count of this clonotype. The J gene is TRBJ2-5, the V gene TRBV29-1, with TRBD2 matching 8 bases. This CDR3 spans 14 amino acids. Trimming took 3 bases from V and 4 from J; bases not matched to a gene: 7. Germline CDR1 is SQVTM and CDR2 is ANQGSEA. DNA of the CDR3: TGCAGCGTTGAGGCTAGCGGGTCCGTAGAGACCCAGTACTTC. This gives the protein CSVEASGSVETQYF.

The rearrangement links TRBV13 to TRBJ2-2; 8 bases align to TRBD2. There are 14 residues in the CDR3. The trim removed 2 bases at V and 7 bases at J, leaving 3 bases unmatched. CDR1 and CDR2 from the germline V gene are PRHDT and FYEKMQ (reference sequence). The CDR3 spells CASSLTGGIGELFF. The CDR3 coding sequence is TGTGCCAGCAGCTTAACGGGAGGGATCGGGGAGCTGTTTTTT.

V usage is TRBV9 and J usage is TRBJ1-5, with a weak D call TRBD1 (5 bases). The CDR3 runs to 16 residues. Trimming removed 0 bases from V and 7 bases from J, with 17 bases in between. Germline CDR1 is SGDLS and CDR2 is YYNGEE. CDR3 protein: CASSVGGQGLSQPQHF. The DNA of the CDR3 is TGTGCCAGCAGCGTAGGAGGGCAGGGATTGTCCCAGCCCCAGCATTTT. The whole variable domain, filled in from reference TRBV9 and TRBJ1-5, reads DSGVTQTPKHLITATGQRVTLRCSPRSGDLSVYWYQQSLDQGLQFLIQYYNGEERAKGNILERFSAQQFPDLHSELNLSSLELGDSALYFCASSVGGQGLSQPQHFGDGTRLSIL.

The chain carries TRBV21-1 and TRBJ2-1; the D call of TRBD1 is as the table states it, not checked on the DNA. TRBV21-1 is reported as a pseudogene. This CDR3 spans 18 amino acids. CDR3 coding DNA: TGTGCCAGCAGGGGGAAATTACGGACAGGGTTGGGGAAGGATGAGCAGTTCTTC. It yields the protein CASRGKLRTGLGKDEQFF.

This clonotype was counted a few times. V gene TRBV7-9 combines with J gene TRBJ1-4; possible D gene TRBD1, 5 bases. The CDR3 loop spans 14 amino acids. The germline V gene has CDR1 SEHNR and CDR2 FQNEAQ (reference sequence). V lost 5 bases and J lost 6, with 13 bases in between. The CDR3 loop reads CASSGRVGDEKLFF. In nucleotides, the CDR3 is TGTGCCAGCAGCGGCAGGGTAGGGGATGAAAAACTGTTTTTT.

This clonotype appeared once. The chain employs TRBV28 and TRBJ2-1, with 8 nucleotides matching TRBD1. Germline V gives CDR1 MDHEN, CDR2 SYDVKM. V shed 6 bases, J shed 3 bases, and the junction held 13 bases outside the gene matches. The CDR3 consists of 17 residues. CDR3 in amino acids: CASRGRGLNIIYNEQFF. For the CDR3, the DNA is TGTGCCAGCAGGGGCAGGGGGCTCAACATTATCTACAATGAGCAGTTCTTC.

In this sample, this clonotype turned up once. This sequence joins TRBV27 and TRBJ2-7; D is possibly TRBD2 (7 bases). This CDR3 region has 18 residues. V was pared by 5 bases and J by 0 bases, with 23 bases between. Looked up from germline, CDR1 is MNHEY and CDR2 is SMNVEV (reference sequence). The CDR3 region is CASSPPMVWRGPSYEQYF. For the CDR3, the DNA is TGTGCCAGCAGTCCACCGATGGTCTGGCGGGGGCCCTCCTACGAGCAGTACTTC.

The chain employs TRBV27 and TRBJ2-3, with D perhaps assigned TRBD1 or TRBD2 (5 bases each). The V end was cut by 1 base, the J end by 5 bases, with 7 bases between. Germline values: CDR1 MNHEY, CDR2 SMNVEV (reference sequence). CDR3 length: 13 residues. The CDR3: CASSLWDRDTQYF. Written as DNA, the CDR3 is TGTGCCAGCAGTTTATGGGACCGAGATACGCAGTATTTT.

The chain carries TRBV7-2 and TRBJ2-1; D not certain. This CDR3 is built from 15 residues. Germline-derived CDR1 and CDR2 are SGHTA and FQGNSA. The V end lost 1 base, the J end lost 1 base, and 8 bases lay between the germline ends. The CDR3 DNA reads as TGTGCCAGCAGCTTAGTAAGGGAATCCTACAATGAGCAGTTCTTC. This codes for CASSLVRESYNEQFF. Combining the CDR3 with reference TRBV7-2 and TRBJ2-1 gives the whole variable domain GAGVSQSPSNKVTEKGKDVELRCDPISGHTALYWYRQSLGQGLEFLIYFQGNSAPDKSGLPSDRFSAERTGGSVSTLTIQRTQQEDSAVYLCASSLVRESYNEQFFGPGTRLTVL.

This clonotype was observed a single time. One end of the junction varies from germline; a read error may be responsible. The chain joins TRBV5-6 to TRBJ2-4, with 7 bases aligning to TRBD1. The CDR3 loop spans 14 amino acids. CDR1 and CDR2 from the germline V gene are SGHDT and YYEEEE. The CDR3 nucleotides are TGTGCCAGCAGCTTACAGGGGCGAAAAACCATTCAGTACTTC. Amino acid sequence: CASSLQGRKTIQYF.

The genes are TRBV23-1 and TRBJ1-4; D gene unclear. TRBV23-1 is reported as an ORF; its role is uncertain. V lost 2 bases and J lost 0, with 10 bases in between. The CDR3 has 16 residues. The CDR3 region is CASSQRHLATNEKLFF. Here the CDR3 DNA reads TGCGCCAGCAGTCAACGGCACCTTGCAACTAATGAAAAACTGTTTTTT.

CDR3 nucleotide sequence: TGTGCCAGCTCGCGGGGGCACTACGAGCAGTACTTC. It is translated as CASSRGHYEQYF. The gene calls are TRBV2 and TRBJ2-7, with D possibly TRBD2 on 7 matching bases. CDR3 size: 12 residues. Germline CDR1 SNHLY, CDR2 FYNNEI. Deletions cut 8 bases from V and 3 bases from J, with 11 bases between. Variable domain in full (rest from reference TRBV2 and TRBJ2-7): EPEVTQTPSHQVTQMGQEVILRCVPISNHLYFYWYRQILGQKVEFLVSFYNNEISEKSEIFDDQFSVERPDGSNFTLKIRSTKLEDSAMYFCASSRGHYEQYFGPGTRLTVT.

This chain uses TRBV19 with TRBJ2-1; weak D call: TRBD1 (5 bases). The V and J ends lost 1 base and 8 bases respectively, with 12 bases between them. The germline V gene encodes CDR1 LNHDA and CDR2 SQIVND (reference sequence). The CDR3 spans 14 residues. CDR3: CASSIVHQQDEQFF. The CDR3, as DNA: TGTGCCAGTAGTATAGTTCATCAACAGGATGAGCAGTTCTTC.

This rearrangement joins TRBV28 to TRBJ2-1; TRBD2 aligns across 15 bases. V lost 1 base and J lost 0; bases outside the gene matches: 4. This CDR3 contains 19 residues. Germline lookup yields CDR1 MDHEN and CDR2 SYDVKM. The CDR3 coding sequence is TGTGCCAGCAGTTTATATGGACTAGCGGGGGGGAGCTCCTACAATGAGCAGTTCTTC. Amino acid sequence: CASSLYGLAGGSSYNEQFF.